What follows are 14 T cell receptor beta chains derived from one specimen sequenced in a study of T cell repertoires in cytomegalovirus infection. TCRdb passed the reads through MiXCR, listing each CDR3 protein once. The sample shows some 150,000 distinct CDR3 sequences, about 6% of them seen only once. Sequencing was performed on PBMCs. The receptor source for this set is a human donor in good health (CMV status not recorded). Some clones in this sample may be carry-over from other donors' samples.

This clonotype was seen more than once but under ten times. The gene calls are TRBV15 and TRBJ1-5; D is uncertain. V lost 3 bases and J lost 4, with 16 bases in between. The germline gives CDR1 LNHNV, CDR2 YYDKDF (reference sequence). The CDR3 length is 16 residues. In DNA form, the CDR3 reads TGTGCCACCAGCAGCACCGGGAGTCCGCGTAATCAGCCCCAGCATTTT. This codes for CATSSTGSPRNQPQHF.

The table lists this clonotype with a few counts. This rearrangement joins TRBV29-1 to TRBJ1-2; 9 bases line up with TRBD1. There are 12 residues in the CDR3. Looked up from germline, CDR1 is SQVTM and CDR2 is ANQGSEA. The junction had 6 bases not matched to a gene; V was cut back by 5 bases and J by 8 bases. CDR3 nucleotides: TGCAGCGTTACGACAGGGGGAAGGGGCTACACCTTC. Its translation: CSVTTGGRGYTF.

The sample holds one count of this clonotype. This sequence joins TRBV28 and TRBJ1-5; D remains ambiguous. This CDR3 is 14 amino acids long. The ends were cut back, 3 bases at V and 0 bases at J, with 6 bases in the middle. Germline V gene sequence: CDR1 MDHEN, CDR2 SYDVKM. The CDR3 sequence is CASSFGYSNQPQHF. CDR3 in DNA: TGTGCCAGCAGTTTCGGTTATAGCAATCAGCCCCAGCATTTT. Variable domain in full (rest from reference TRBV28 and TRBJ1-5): DVKVTQSSRYLVKRTGEKVFLECVQDMDHENMFWYRQDPGLGLRLIYFSYDVKMKEKGDIPEGYSVSREKKERFSLILESASTNQTSMYLCASSFGYSNQPQHFGDGTRLSIL.

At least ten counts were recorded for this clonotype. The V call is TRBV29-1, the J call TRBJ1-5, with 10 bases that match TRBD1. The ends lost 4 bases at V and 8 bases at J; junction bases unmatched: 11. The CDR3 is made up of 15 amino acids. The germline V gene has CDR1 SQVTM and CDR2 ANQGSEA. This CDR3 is CSVALGQGSWEPQHF. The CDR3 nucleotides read TGCAGCGTTGCTCTGGGACAGGGGAGTTGGGAGCCCCAGCATTTT.

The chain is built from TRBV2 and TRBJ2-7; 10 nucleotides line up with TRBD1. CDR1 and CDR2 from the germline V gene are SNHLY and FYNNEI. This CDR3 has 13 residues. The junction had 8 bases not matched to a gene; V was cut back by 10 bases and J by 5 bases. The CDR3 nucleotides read TGTGCCAACAGACAGGGGGCCTATCACGAGCAGTACTTC. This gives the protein CANRQGAYHEQYF. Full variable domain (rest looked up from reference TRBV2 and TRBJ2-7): EPEVTQTPSHQVTQMGQEVILRCVPISNHLYFYWYRQILGQKVEFLVSFYNNEISEKSEIFDDQFSVERPDGSNFTLKIRSTKLEDSAMYFCANRQGAYHEQYFGPGTRLTVT.

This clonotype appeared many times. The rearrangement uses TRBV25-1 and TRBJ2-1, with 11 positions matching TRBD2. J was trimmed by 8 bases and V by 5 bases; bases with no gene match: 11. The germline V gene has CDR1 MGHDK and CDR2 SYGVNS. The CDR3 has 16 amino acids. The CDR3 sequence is CASSPDSGGANDEQFF. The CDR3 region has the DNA TGTGCCAGCAGTCCAGATAGCGGGGGGGCTAACGATGAGCAGTTCTTC.

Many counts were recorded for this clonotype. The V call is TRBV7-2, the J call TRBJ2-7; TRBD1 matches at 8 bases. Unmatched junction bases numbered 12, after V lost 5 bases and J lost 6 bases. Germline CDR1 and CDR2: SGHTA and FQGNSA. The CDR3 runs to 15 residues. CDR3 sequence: CASSRTGTGSSEQYF. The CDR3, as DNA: TGTGCCAGCAGCCGAACCGGGACAGGCAGCTCCGAGCAGTACTTC.

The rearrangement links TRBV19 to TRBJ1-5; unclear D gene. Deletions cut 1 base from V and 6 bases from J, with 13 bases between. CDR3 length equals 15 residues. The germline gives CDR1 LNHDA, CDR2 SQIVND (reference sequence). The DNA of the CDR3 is TGTGCCAGTAGTATAGGCGGAGGGAAAAGTCAGCCCCAGCATTTT. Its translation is CASSIGGGKSQPQHF.

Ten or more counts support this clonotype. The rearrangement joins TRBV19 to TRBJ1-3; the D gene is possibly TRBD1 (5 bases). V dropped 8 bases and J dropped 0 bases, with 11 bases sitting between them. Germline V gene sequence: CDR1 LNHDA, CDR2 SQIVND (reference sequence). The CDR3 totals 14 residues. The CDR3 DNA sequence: TGTGCCAGTGACCCGGGGCCCTCTGGAAACACCATATATTTT. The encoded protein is CASDPGPSGNTIYF.

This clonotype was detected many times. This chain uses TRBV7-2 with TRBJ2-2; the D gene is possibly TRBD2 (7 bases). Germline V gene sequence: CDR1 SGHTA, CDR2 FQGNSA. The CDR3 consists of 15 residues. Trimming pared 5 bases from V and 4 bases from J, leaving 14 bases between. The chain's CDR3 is CASSLRGRGTGELFF. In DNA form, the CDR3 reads TGTGCCAGCAGCCTGCGGGGGCGAGGCACCGGGGAGCTGTTTTTT.

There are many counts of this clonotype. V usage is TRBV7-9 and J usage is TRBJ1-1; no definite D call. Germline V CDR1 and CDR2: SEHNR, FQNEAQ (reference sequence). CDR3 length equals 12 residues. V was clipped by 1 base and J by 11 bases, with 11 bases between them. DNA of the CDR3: TGTGCCAGCAGCTTAGAGCTCGGTTGGGCTTTCTTT. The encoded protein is CASSLELGWAFF.

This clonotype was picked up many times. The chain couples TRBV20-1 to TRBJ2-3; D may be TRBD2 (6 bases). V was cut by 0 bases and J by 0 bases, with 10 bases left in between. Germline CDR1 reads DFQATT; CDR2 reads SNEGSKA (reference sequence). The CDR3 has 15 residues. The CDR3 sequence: CSARDRLGSTDTQYF. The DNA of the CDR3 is TGCAGTGCTAGAGACCGACTAGGGAGCACAGATACGCAGTATTTT.

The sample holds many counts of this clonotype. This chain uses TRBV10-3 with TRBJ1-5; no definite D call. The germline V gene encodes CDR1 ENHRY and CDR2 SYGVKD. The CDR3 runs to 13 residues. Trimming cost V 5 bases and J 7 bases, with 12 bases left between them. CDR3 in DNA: TGTGCCATCAGTCTGGATTCGAACCAGCCCCAGCATTTT. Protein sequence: CAISLDSNQPQHF.

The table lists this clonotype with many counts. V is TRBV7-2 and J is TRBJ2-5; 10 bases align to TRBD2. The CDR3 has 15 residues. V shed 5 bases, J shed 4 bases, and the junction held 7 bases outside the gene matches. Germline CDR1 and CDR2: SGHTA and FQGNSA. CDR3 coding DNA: TGTGCCAGCAGCCGCAGCGGGGGGGAGGGAGAGACCCAGTACTTC. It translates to CASSRSGGEGETQYF.